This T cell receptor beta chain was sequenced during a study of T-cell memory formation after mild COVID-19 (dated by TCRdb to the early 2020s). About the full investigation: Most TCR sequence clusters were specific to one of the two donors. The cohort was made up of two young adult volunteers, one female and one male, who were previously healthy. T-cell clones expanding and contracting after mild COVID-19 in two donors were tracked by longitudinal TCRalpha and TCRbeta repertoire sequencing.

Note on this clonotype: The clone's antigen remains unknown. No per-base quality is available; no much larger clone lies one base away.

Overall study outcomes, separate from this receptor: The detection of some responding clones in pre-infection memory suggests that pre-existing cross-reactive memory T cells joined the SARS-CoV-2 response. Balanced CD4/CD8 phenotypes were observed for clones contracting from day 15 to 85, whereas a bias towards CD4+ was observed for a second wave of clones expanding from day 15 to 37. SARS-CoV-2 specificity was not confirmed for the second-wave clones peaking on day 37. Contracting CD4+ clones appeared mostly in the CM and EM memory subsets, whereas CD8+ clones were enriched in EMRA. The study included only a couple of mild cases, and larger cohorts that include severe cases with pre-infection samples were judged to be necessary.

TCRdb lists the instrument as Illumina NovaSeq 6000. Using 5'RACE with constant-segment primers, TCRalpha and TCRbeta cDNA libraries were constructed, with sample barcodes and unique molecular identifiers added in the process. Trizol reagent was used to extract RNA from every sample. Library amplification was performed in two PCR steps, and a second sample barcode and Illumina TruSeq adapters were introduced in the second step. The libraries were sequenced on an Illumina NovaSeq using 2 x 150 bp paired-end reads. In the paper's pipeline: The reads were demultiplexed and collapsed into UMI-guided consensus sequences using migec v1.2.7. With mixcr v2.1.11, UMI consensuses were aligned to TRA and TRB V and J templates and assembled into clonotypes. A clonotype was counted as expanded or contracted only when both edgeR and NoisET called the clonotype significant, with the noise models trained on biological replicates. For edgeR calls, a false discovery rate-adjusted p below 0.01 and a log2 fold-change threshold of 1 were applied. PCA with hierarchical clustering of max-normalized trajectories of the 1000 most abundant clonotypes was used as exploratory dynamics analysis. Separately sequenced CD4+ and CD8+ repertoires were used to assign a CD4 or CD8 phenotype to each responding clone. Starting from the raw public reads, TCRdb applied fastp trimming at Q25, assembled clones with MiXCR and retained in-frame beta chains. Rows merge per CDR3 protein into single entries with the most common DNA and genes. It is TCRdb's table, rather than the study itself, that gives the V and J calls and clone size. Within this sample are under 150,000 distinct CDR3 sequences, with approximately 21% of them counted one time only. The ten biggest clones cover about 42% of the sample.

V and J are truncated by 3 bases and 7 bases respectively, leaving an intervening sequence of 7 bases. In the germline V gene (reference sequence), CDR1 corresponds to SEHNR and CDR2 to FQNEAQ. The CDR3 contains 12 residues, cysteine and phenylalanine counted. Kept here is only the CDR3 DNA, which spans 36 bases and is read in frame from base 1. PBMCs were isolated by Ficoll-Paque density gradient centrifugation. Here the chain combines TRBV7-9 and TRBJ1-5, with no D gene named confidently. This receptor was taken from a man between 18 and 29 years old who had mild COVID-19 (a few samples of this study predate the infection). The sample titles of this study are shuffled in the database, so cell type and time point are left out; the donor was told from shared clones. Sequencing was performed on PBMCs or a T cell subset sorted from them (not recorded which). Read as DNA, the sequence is TGTGCCAGCAGCTTTACCCTCCAGCCCCAGCATTTT. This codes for CASSFTLQPQHF.